The source of this T cell receptor beta chain is a study of T cell responses to AZD1222 COVID-19 vaccine. There are 14 residues in the CDR3. Trimming took 6 bases from V and 2 from J, leaving 13 bases between them. CDR1 and CDR2 from the germline V gene are MNHEY and SMNVEV (reference sequence). Findings and limits, study-wide: Donors in the cohort were predominantly white British and more often female, and clonal diversity was possibly underestimated. Variant regions that are unmutated are reportedly the target of nearly half of spike-specific TCRs. All repertoire sampling was performed exclusively after the peak T cell response.

A word on this clone: Its cognate antigen is unknown.

It was second doses at about 4 or about 12 weeks that were pooled. Assay: immunoSEQ multiplex PCR; the TCRdb copy retains only in-frame clones and omits some. The sample has 150,000 to 200,000 clones, almost 90% seen once; the top ten hold roughly 12%. The source of this sequence is an adult who received the AZD1222 COVID-19 vaccine. V gene TRBV27 combines with J gene TRBJ1-2; D is perhaps TRBD1 (5 bases). This specimen was peripheral blood, taken 28 days after the second AZD1222 dose. For the CDR3, the DNA is TGTGCCAGCAGATGGCAGGGTGGGAACTATGGCTACACCTTC. Its translation: CASRWQGGNYGYTF.